This T cell receptor (beta chain) is drawn from a study of cytomegalovirus exposure and HLA in healthy donors. Study results and limitations: For most TCR beta V segments, an earlier analysis put the productive rate at about 87% or about 30% of the time.

V was pared by 0 bases and J by 8 bases, with 10 bases between. The CDR3 loop spans 13 amino acids. Germline V gene data show CDR1 as ENHRY and CDR2 as SYGVKD. The PCR ran on 60 Vbeta and 13 Jbeta primers. Assay: immunoSEQ multiplex PCR; the TCRdb copy retains only in-frame clones and omits some. The sample consists of about 110,000 clones, 80% of them appearing once. For this clone: Its specificity is unknown.

The TCR was taken from a woman aged 55-69 years in good health and CMV-seropositive. V is TRBV10-3 and J is TRBJ1-2; maybe TRBD1 (5 bases). Sequences were obtained from PBMCs. The CDR3 DNA reads as TGTGCCATCAGTGAGTCGCAGGGAGGGGGCTACACCTTC. This codes for CAISESQGGGYTF.